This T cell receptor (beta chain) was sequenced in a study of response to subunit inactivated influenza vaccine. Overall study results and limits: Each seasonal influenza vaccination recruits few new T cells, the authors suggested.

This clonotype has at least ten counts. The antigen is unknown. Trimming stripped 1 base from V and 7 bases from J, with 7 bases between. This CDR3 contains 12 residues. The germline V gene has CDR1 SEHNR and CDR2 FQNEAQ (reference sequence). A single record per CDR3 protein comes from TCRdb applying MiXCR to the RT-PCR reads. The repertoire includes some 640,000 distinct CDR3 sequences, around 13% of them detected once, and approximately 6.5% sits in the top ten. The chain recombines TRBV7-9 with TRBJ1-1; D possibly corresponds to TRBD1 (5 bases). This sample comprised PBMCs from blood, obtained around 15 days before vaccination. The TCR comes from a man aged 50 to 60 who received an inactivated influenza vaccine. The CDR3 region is CASSLVRGEAFF. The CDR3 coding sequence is TGTGCCAGCAGCTTAGTTAGGGGTGAAGCTTTCTTT.